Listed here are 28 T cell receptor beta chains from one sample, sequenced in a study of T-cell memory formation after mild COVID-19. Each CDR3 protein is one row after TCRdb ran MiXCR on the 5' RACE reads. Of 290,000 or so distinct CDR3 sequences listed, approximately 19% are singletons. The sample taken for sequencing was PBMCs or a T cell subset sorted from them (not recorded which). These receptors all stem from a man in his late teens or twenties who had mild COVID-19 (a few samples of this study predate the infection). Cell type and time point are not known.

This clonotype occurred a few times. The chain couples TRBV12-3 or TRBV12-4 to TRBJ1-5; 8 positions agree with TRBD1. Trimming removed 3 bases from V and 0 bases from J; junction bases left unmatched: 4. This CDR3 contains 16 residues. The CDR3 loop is CASSFRDRLSNQPQHF. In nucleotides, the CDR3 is TGTGCCAGCAGTTTCCGGGACAGGCTTAGCAATCAGCCCCAGCATTTT.

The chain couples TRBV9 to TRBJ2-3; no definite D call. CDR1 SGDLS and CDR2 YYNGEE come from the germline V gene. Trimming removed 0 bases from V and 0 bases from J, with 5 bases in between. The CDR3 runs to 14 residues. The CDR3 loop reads CASSVVPSTDTQYF. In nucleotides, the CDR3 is TGTGCCAGCAGCGTAGTCCCTAGCACAGATACGCAGTATTTT.

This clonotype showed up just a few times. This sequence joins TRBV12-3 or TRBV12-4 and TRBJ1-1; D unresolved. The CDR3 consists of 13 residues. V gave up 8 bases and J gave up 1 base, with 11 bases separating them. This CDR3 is CASSDTANTEAFF. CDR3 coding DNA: TGTGCCAGCTCCGACACCGCGAACACTGAAGCTTTCTTT.

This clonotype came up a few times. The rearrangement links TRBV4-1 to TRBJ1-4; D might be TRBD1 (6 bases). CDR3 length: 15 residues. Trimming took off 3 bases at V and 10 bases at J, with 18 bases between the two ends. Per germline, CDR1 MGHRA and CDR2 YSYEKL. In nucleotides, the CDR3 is TGCGCCAGCAGCCAGGGGGGGACAAGAAATAGAAAACTGTTTTTT. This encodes CASSQGGTRNRKLFF.

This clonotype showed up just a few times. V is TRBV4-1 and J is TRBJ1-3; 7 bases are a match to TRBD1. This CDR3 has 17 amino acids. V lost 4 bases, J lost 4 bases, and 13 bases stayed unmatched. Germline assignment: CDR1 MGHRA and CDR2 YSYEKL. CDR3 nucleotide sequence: TGCGCCAGCAGCCGAGAAATGACAGGGCTCGTCGGAAACACCATATATTTT. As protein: CASSREMTGLVGNTIYF.

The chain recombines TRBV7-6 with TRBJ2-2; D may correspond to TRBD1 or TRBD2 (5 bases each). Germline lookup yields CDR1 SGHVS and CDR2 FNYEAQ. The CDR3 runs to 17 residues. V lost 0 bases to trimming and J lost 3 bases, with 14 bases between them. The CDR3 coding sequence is TGTGCCAGCAGCTTAGCTACTAGTAGAGGGGACACCGGGGAGCTGTTTTTT. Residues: CASSLATSRGDTGELFF.

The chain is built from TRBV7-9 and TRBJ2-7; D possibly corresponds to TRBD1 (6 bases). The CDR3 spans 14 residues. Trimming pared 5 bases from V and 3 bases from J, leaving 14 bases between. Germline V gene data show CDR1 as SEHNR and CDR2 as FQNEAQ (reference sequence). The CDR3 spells CASSPDTGYYEQYV. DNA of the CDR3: TGTGCCAGCAGCCCGGACACAGGGTACTACGAGCAGTACGTC.

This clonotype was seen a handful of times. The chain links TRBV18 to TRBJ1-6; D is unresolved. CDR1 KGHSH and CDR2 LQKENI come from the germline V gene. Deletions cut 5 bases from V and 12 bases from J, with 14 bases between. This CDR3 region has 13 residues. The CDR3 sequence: CASSAESVRPLHF. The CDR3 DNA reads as TGTGCCAGCTCAGCGGAATCAGTGAGACCCCTCCACTTT. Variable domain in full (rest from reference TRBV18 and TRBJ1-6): NAGVMQNPRHLVRRRGQEARLRCSPMKGHSHVYWYRQLPEEGLKFMVYLQKENIIDESGMPKERFSAEFPKEGPSILRIQQVVRGDSAAYFCASSAESVRPLHFGNGTRLTVT.

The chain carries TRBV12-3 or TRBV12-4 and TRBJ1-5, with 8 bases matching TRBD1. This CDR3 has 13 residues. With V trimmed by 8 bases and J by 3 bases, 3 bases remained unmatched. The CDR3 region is CASGTGPNQPQHF. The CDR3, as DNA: TGTGCCAGCGGGACAGGTCCCAATCAGCCCCAGCATTTT.

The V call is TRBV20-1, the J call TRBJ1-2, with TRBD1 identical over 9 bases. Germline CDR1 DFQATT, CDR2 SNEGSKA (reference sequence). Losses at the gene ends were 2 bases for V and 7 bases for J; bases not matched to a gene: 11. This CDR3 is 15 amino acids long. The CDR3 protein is CSARSSGQGHRGYTF. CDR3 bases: TGCAGTGCTAGAAGTTCGGGACAGGGACATCGTGGCTACACCTTC.

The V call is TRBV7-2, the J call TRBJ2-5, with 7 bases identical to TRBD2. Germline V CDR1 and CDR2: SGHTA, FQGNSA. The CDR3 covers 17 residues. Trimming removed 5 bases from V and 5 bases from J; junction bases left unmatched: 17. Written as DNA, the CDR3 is TGTGCCAGCAGCGTAGGGCGGGGGAGCCGGAGCCATGAGACCCAGTACTTC. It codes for CASSVGRGSRSHETQYF.

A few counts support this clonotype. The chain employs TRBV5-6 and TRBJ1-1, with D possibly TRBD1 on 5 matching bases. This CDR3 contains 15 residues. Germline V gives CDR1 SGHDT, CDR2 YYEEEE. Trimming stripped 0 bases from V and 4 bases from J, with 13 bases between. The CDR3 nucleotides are TGTGCCAGCAGCTTGGAAGCAGGGAGGAGCACTGAAGCTTTCTTT. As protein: CASSLEAGRSTEAFF. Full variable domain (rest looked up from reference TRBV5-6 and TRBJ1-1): DAGVTQSPTHLIKTRGQQVTLRCSPKSGHDTVSWYQQALGQGPQFIFQYYEEEERQRGNFPDRFSGHQFPNYSSELNVNALLLGDSALYLCASSLEAGRSTEAFFGQGTRLTVV.

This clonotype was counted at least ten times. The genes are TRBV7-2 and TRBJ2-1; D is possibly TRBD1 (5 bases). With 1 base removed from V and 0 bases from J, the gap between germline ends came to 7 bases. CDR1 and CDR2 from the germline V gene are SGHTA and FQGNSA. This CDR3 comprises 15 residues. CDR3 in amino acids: CASSLEGRSYNEQFF. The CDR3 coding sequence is TGTGCCAGCAGCTTAGAGGGGCGCTCCTACAATGAGCAGTTCTTC.

For the CDR3, the DNA is TGTGCCAGCAGCCATTACAGGGTAGCTTTCTTT. Translated: CASSHYRVAFF. The chain combines TRBV3-1 with TRBJ1-1; maybe TRBD1 (6 bases). Trimming took off 3 bases at V and 10 bases at J, with 9 bases between the two ends. The V gene's germline CDR1 is LGHDT and CDR2 YNNKEL (reference sequence). The CDR3 is 11 amino acids.

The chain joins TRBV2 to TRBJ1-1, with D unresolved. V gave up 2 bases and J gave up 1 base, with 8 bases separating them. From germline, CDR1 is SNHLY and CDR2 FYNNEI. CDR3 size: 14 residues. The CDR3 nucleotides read TGTGCCAGCAGTGAATTAGGCAGGAACACTGAAGCTTTCTTT. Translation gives CASSELGRNTEAFF.

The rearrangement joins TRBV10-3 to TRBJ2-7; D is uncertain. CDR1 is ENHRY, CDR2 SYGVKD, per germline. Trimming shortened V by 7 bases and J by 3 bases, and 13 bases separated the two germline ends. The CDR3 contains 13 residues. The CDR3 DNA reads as TGTGCCATCAAAGGCAGTACAAGCTACGAGCAGTACTTC. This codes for CAIKGSTSYEQYF.

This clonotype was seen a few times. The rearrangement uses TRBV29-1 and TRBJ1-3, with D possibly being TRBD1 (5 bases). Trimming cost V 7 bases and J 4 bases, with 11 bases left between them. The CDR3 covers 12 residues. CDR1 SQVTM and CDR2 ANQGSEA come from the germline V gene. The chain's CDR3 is CSARDVGNTIYF. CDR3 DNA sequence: TGCAGCGCTCGGGACGTCGGAAACACCATATATTTT.

CDR3 amino acids: CASASGQHNSPLHF. The CDR3 bases are TGTGCCAGCGCGTCGGGACAGCATAATTCACCCCTCCACTTT. The chain combines TRBV6-6 with TRBJ1-6; 7 bases are a match to TRBD1. The CDR3 has 14 amino acids. Trimming at V came to 8 bases and at J to 5 bases, leaving 6 bases not matched to a gene. Germline V gene sequence: CDR1 MNHNY, CDR2 SVGAGI (reference sequence).

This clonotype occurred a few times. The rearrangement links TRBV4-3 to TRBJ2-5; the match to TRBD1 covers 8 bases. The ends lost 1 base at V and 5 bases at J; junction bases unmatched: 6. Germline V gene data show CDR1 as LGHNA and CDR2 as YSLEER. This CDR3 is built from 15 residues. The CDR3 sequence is CASSQGQGRGETQYF. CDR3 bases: TGCGCCAGCAGCCAAGGACAGGGGCGAGGGGAGACCCAGTACTTC.

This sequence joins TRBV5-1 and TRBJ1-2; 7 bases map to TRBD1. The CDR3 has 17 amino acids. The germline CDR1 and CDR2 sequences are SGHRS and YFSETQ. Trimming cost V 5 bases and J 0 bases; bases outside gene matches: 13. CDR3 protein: CASRTGEGALANYGYTF. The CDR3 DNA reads TGCGCCAGCAGAACCGGGGAGGGGGCCTTAGCTAACTATGGCTACACCTTC.

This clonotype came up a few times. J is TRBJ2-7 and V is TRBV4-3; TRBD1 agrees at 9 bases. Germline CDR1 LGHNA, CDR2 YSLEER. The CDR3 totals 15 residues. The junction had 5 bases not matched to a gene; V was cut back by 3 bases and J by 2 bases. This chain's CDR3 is CASSQPGQGTYEQYF. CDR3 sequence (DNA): TGCGCCAGCAGCCAGCCGGGACAGGGCACCTACGAGCAGTACTTC.

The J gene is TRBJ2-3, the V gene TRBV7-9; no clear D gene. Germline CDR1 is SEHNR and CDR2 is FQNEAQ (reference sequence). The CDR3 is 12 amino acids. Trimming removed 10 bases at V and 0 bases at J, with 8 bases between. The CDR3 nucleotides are TGTGCCACAAGAGCGAGCACAGATACGCAGTATTTT. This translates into CATRASTDTQYF.

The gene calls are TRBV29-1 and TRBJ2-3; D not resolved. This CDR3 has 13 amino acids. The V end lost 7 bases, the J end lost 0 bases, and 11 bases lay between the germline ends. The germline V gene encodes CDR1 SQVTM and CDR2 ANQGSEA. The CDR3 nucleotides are TGCAGCGGGGGTGGGGTGAGCACAGATACGCAGTATTTT. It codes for CSGGGVSTDTQYF.

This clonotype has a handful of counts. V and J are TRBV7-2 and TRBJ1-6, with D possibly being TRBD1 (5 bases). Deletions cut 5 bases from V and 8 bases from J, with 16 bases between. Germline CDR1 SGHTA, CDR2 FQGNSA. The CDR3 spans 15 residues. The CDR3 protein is CASSSQGRVDSPLHF. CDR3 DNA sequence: TGTGCCAGCAGCAGTCAGGGTCGGGTCGATTCACCCCTCCACTTT. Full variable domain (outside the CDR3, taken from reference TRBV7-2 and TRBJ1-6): GAGVSQSPSNKVTEKGKDVELRCDPISGHTALYWYRQSLGQGLEFLIYFQGNSAPDKSGLPSDRFSAERTGGSVSTLTIQRTQQEDSAVYLCASSSQGRVDSPLHFGNGTRLTVT.

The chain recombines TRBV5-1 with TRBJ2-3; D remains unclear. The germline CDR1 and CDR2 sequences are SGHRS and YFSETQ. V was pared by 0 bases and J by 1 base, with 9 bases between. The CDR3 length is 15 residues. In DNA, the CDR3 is TGCGCCAGCAGCTTGGCCGGGTGGGGCACAGATACGCAGTATTTT. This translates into CASSLAGWGTDTQYF.

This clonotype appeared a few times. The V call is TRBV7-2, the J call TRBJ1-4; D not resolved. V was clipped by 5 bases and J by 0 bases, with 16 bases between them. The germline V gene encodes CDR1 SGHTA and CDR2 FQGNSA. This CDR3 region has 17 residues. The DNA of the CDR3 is TGTGCCAGCAGCCTTAGTCTGGGAACGGCAACTAATGAAAAACTGTTTTTT. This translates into CASSLSLGTATNEKLFF.

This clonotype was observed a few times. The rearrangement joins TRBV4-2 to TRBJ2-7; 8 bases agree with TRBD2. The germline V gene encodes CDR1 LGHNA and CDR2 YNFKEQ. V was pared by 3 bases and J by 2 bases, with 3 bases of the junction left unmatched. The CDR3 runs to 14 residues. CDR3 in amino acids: CASSQRGAPYEQYF. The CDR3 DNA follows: TGTGCCAGCAGCCAGCGGGGGGCCCCCTACGAGCAGTACTTC.

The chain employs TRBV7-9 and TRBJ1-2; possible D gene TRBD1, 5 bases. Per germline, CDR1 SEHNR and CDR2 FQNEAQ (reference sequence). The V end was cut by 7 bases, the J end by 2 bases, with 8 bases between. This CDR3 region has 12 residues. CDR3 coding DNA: TGTGCCAGCAACAGACAGAACTATGGCTACACCTTC. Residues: CASNRQNYGYTF.